Listed here are 16 T cell receptor beta chains from one sample, sequenced in a study of T cell repertoires in cytomegalovirus infection. Using its own MiXCR run on the reads, TCRdb lists one record per CDR3 protein. The repertoire holds around 280,000 distinct CDR3 sequences, with roughly an eighth as singletons. Material for sequencing was PBMCs. These receptors originate from a human donor in good health (CMV status not recorded). Some clones in this sample may be carry-over from other donors' samples.

This clonotype was observed many times. The chain uses TRBV20-1 and TRBJ1-2, with 8 positions matching TRBD1. CDR1 is DFQATT and CDR2 is SNEGSKA in the germline V gene (reference sequence). The CDR3 length is 15 residues. Losses at the gene ends were 4 bases for V and 6 bases for J; bases not matched to a gene: 13. The CDR3 region is CSANPAQQGDDGYTF. The CDR3 region has the DNA TGCAGTGCTAACCCAGCCCAACAGGGGGATGATGGCTACACCTTC.

This clonotype was detected many times. The chain uses TRBV10-3 and TRBJ1-3, with D uncertain. The V gene's germline CDR1 is ENHRY and CDR2 SYGVKD. This CDR3 is built from 16 residues. V lost 2 bases to trimming and J lost 4 bases, with 15 bases between them. CDR3 sequence reads: CAISELEVRRGNTIYF. The CDR3 DNA sequence: TGTGCCATCAGTGAGCTGGAAGTTCGGCGCGGAAACACCATATATTTT.

V gene TRBV20-1 combines with J gene TRBJ2-3; D assignment may be TRBD1 or TRBD2 (5 bases each). Germline V gene sequence: CDR1 DFQATT, CDR2 SNEGSKA (reference sequence). Trimming pared 5 bases from V and 2 bases from J, leaving 8 bases between. The CDR3 runs 12 residues. The CDR3 region has the DNA TGCAGTGCTGGGGGACCCACAGATACGCAGTATTTT. It codes for CSAGGPTDTQYF.

The V and J genes are TRBV9 and TRBJ2-7; D gene uncertain. This CDR3 comprises 13 residues. CDR1 is SGDLS and CDR2 is YYNGEE in the germline V gene. V dropped 4 bases and J dropped 5 bases, with 13 bases sitting between them. The CDR3 DNA sequence: TGTGCCAGCAGCCCCTCGCCGCTGAACGAGCAGTACTTC. Amino acids: CASSPSPLNEQYF.

This clonotype has a count of ten or more. The genes are TRBV7-2 and TRBJ2-4, with D possibly being TRBD1 (7 bases). The length of the CDR3 is 14 residues. Germline CDR1 and CDR2: SGHTA and FQGNSA. Trimming removed 4 bases from V and 9 bases from J, with 16 bases in between. In nucleotides, the CDR3 is TGTGCCAGCAGCTCGAATCCAGGGGGAGGCATTCAGTACTTC. It yields the protein CASSSNPGGGIQYF.

This clonotype was counted a few times. J is TRBJ2-1 and V is TRBV28; D not resolved. The CDR3 consists of 14 residues. Looked up from germline, CDR1 is MDHEN and CDR2 is SYDVKM. Trimming cost V 7 bases and J 0 bases, with 10 bases left between them. The CDR3 sequence is CASIADSSYNEQFF. The CDR3 DNA is TGTGCCAGCATCGCAGATAGCTCCTACAATGAGCAGTTCTTC.

In DNA, the CDR3 is TGTGCCAGCAGCCCCGTCGGGACTCTATATGGCTACACCTTC. Protein product: CASSPVGTLYGYTF. The chain employs TRBV4-2 and TRBJ1-2; maybe TRBD1 (5 bases). The V gene lost 4 bases and the J gene lost 5 bases, with 14 bases spanning the gap. Germline CDR1 is LGHNA and CDR2 is YNFKEQ. CDR3 length equals 14 residues.

V gene TRBV20-1 combines with J gene TRBJ1-6, with no clear D. Trimming removed 0 bases at V and 9 bases at J, with 21 bases between. Germline lookup yields CDR1 DFQATT and CDR2 SNEGSKA (reference sequence). The CDR3 sequence is 17 residues long. The CDR3 DNA sequence: TGCAGTGCTAGAGATTCCTCGACCGACCTCCTGGGTTCACCCCTCCACTTT. Translation: CSARDSSTDLLGSPLHF.

The chain employs TRBV20-1 and TRBJ2-5, with D possibly TRBD2 on 5 matching bases. Germline values: CDR1 DFQATT, CDR2 SNEGSKA (reference sequence). Trimming cost V 5 bases and J 3 bases, with 16 bases left between them. The CDR3 contains 14 residues. The CDR3 region is CSAFRLGAKETQYF. CDR3 sequence (DNA): TGCAGTGCTTTCCGCCTGGGAGCAAAAGAGACCCAGTACTTC.

This clonotype has ten or more counts. V gene TRBV19 combines with J gene TRBJ2-1, with TRBD2 matching over 8 bases. This CDR3 spans 17 amino acids. Germline trimming cut 0 bases from V and 7 bases from J; bases unmatched to any gene: 11. Germline CDR1 LNHDA, CDR2 SQIVND (reference sequence). The CDR3 loop reads CASSIEGPGLVKNEQFF. DNA for the CDR3: TGTGCCAGTAGTATAGAAGGTCCGGGACTAGTGAAAAATGAGCAGTTCTTC.

This clonotype turned up a few times. The chain recombines TRBV20-1 with TRBJ2-2, with 7 bases aligning to TRBD1. The germline gives CDR1 DFQATT, CDR2 SNEGSKA (reference sequence). The CDR3 totals 14 residues. Unmatched junction bases numbered 5, after V lost 3 bases and J lost 4 bases. The CDR3 region has the DNA TGCAGTGCTAGGGCCAGGGGGAGCACCGGGGAGCTGTTTTTT. This translates into CSARARGSTGELFF.

This clonotype was found many times. The J gene is TRBJ1-2, the V gene TRBV7-9; 10 bases agree with TRBD1. CDR3 size: 14 residues. Trimming took 3 bases from V and 7 from J; bases not matched to a gene: 5. Per germline, CDR1 SEHNR and CDR2 FQNEAQ (reference sequence). CDR3 sequence: CASSFGQGVSGYTF. CDR3 nucleotides: TGTGCCAGCAGCTTTGGACAGGGGGTTTCTGGCTACACCTTC.

The CDR3 nucleotides are TGCAGTGCGCTGGTAGGGGGGGACACAGATACGCAGTATTTT. Protein product: CSALVGGDTDTQYF. The V call is TRBV20-1, the J call TRBJ2-3, with D perhaps TRBD2 (7 bases). Germline CDR1 and CDR2: DFQATT and SNEGSKA (reference sequence). V dropped 6 bases and J dropped 2 bases, with 15 bases sitting between them. The CDR3 length is 14 residues.

This chain links TRBV5-1 with TRBJ2-2; the match to TRBD2 covers 8 bases. Germline CDR1 is SGHRS and CDR2 is YFSETQ. The V and J ends lost 4 bases and 6 bases, in that order; junction bases with no gene match: 5. This CDR3 is built from 14 residues. CDR3 in amino acids: CASSPGGDAGELFF. The CDR3 region has the DNA TGCGCCAGCAGCCCGGGGGGGGACGCCGGGGAGCTGTTTTTT.

In its sample, this clonotype was seen a few times. V gene TRBV7-3 combines with J gene TRBJ2-1, with D possibly TRBD2 on 6 matching bases. Between the trimmed V and J ends, which lost 3 bases and 2 bases, there was a span of 11 bases. The germline CDR1 and CDR2 sequences are SGHTA and FQGTGA. The CDR3 totals 15 residues. The CDR3 reads CASSFDSGAYNEQFF. CDR3 DNA sequence: TGTGCCAGCAGCTTCGATAGCGGTGCCTACAATGAGCAGTTCTTC.

Many counts were recorded for this clonotype. The chain is built from TRBV11-3 and TRBJ2-1; 9 bases map to TRBD2. The trim removed 5 bases at V and 4 bases at J, leaving 6 bases unmatched. Germline V gene sequence: CDR1 SGHNT, CDR2 YENEEA. The CDR3 extends over 15 amino acids. In DNA form, the CDR3 reads TGTGCCAGCAGCACAAGACTAGCGGTTTACAATGAGCAGTTCTTC. Translated, it gives CASSTRLAVYNEQFF.